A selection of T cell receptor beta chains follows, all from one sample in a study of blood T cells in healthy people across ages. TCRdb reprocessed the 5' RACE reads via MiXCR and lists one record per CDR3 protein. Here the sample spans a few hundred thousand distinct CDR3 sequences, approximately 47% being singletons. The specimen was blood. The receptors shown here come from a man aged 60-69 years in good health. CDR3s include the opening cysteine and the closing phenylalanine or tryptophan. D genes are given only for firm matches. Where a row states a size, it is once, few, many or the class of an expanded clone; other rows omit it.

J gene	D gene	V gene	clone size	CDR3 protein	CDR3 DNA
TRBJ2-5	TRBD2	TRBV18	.	CASSRPGLGETQYF	TGTGCCAGCTCACGACCGGGACTAGGGGAGACCCAGTACTTC
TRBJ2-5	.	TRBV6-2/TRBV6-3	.	CASSSQPHGNEQYF	TGTGCCAGCAGTTCCCAACCCCATGGGAATGAGCAGTACTTC
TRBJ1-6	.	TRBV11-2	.	CASSLLSYNSPLHF	TGTGCCAGCAGCCTCCTCTCCTATAATTCACCCCTCCACTTT
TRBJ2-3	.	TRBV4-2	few	CASSQAAPRRGMGDTQYF	TGTGCCAGCAGCCAAGCGGCGCCCCGGCGGGGTATGGGAGATACGCAGTATTTT
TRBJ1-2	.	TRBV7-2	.	CASSHQSTGYGYTF	TGTGCCAGCAGCCACCAGTCCACAGGTTATGGCTACACCTTC
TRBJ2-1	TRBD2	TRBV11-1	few	CASSSPKTSRDSYNEQFF	TGTGCCAGCAGCTCCCCCAAGACTAGCAGAGACTCCTACAATGAGCAGTTCTTC
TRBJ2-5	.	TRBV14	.	CASSPYSAMEQYF	TGTGCCAGCAGCCCCTACTCCGCAATGGAGCAGTACTTC
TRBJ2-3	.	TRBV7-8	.	CASSLLYLNTDTQYF	TGTGCCAGCAGCTTACTATACCTAAACACAGATACGCAGTATTTT
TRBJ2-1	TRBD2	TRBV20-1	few	CSALWASGSNEQFF	TGCAGTGCTCTTTGGGCTAGCGGGAGCAATGAGCAGTTCTTC
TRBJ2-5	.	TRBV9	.	CASSVATGFQTQYF	TGTGCCAGCAGCGTAGCGACAGGTTTTCAGACCCAGTACTTC
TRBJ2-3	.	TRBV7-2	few	CASSLVAGNTQYF	TGTGCCAGCAGCTTAGTCGCGGGAAATACGCAGTATTTT
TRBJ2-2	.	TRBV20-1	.	CSARDPGLGTGELFF	TGCAGTGCTAGAGATCCGGGACTGGGCACCGGGGAGCTGTTTTTT
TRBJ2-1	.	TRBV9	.	CASSPLLALNEQFF	TGTGCCAGCAGCCCTCTTCTAGCGCTCAATGAGCAGTTCTTC
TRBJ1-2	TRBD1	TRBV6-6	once	CASSRDSAIANYGYTF	TGTGCCAGCAGCCGGGACAGTGCTATAGCTAACTATGGCTACACCTTC
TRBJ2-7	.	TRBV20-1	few	CSASRPVGSYEQYF	TGCAGTGCTTCCCGACCGGTGGGGTCCTACGAGCAGTACTTC
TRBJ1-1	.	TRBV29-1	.	CSVGRGLNTEAFF	TGCAGCGTCGGCCGGGGGCTGAACACTGAAGCTTTCTTT
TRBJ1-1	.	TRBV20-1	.	CSASLRTANTEAFF	TGCAGTGCTAGTTTGCGGACGGCGAACACTGAAGCTTTCTTT
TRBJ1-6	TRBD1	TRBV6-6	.	CASRPPQGAYNSPLHF	TGTGCCAGCAGACCACCCCAGGGGGCCTATAATTCACCCCTCCACTTT
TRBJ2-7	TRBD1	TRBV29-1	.	CSVESSGQGRMYEQYF	TGCAGCGTTGAATCCTCAGGACAGGGACGAATGTACGAGCAGTACTTC
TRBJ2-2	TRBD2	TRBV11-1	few	CASSRTLAGTGELFF	TGTGCCAGCAGCCGAACTCTAGCGGGCACCGGGGAGCTGTTTTTT
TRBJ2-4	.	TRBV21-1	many	CASSTDIQYF	TGTGCCAGCAGTACGGACATTCAGTACTTC
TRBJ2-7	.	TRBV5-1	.	CASSPTFRTDRYEQYF	TGCGCCAGCAGCCCAACTTTCCGGACAGATCGCTACGAGCAGTACTTC
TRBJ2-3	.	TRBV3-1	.	CASSQAPPDTQYF	TGTGCCAGCAGCCAAGCGCCCCCAGATACGCAGTATTTT
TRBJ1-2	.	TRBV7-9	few	CASSQDWAKGYTF	TGTGCCAGCAGCCAGGACTGGGCGAAGGGCTACACCTTC
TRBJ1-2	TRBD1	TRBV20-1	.	CSARDPDRVSGYGYTF	TGCAGTGCTAGAGACCCCGACAGGGTTTCGGGCTATGGCTACACCTTC
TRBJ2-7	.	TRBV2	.	CASSEQVGPYEQYF	TGTGCCAGCAGTGAACAGGTGGGCCCCTACGAGCAGTACTTC
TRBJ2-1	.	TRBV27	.	CASSRQDNEQFF	TGTGCCAGCAGTCGACAGGACAATGAGCAGTTCTTC
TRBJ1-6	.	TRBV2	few	CASLDSYSPLHF	TGTGCCAGCCTTGACTCCTATTCACCCCTCCACTTT
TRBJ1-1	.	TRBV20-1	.	CSARGGAPNEAFF	TGCAGTGCTAGAGGAGGGGCCCCGAATGAAGCTTTCTTT
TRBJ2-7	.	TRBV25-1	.	CASSDGVSFSSYEQYF	TGTGCCAGCAGTGACGGGGTTAGCTTCAGCTCCTACGAGCAGTACTTC
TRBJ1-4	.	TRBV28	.	CASSATATNEKLFF	TGTGCCAGCAGTGCGACAGCAACTAATGAAAAACTGTTTTTT
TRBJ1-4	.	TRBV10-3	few	CAISGGGGRSNEKLFF	TGTGCCATCAGTGGCGGCGGTGGACGTTCAAATGAAAAACTGTTTTTT
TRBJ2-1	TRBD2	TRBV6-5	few	CASKLAGGSYNEQFF	TGTGCCAGCAAACTAGCGGGAGGCTCCTACAATGAGCAGTTCTTC
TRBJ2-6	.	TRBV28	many	CASSFSGANVLTF	TGTGCCAGCAGTTTCTCTGGGGCCAACGTCCTGACTTTC
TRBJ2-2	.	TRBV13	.	CASSPGARGDTGELFF	TGTGCCAGCAGCCCAGGGGCCCGGGGGGACACCGGGGAGCTGTTTTTT
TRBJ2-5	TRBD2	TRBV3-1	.	CASSQGGTSGGLETQYF	TGTGCCAGCAGCCAAGGGGGGACTAGCGGGGGGTTGGAGACCCAGTACTTC
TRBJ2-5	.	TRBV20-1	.	CSALLAGQETQYF	TGCAGTGCCCTCCTAGCCGGGCAAGAGACCCAGTACTTC
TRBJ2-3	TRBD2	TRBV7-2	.	CASSLVGSGRRGDTQYF	TGTGCCAGCAGCTTAGTGGGTAGCGGGAGACGGGGCGATACGCAGTATTTT
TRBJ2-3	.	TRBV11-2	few	CASSSYRAVADTQYF	TGTGCCAGCAGCTCCTACAGGGCGGTCGCAGATACGCAGTATTTT
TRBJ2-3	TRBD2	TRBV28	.	CASSITSGRSDTQYF	TGTGCCAGCAGTATAACTAGCGGGAGGTCAGATACGCAGTATTTT
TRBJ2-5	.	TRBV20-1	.	CSAGAGWYQETQYF	TGCAGTGCTGGGGCCGGGTGGTACCAAGAGACCCAGTACTTC
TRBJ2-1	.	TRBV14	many	CASSLQAGFEQFF	TGTGCCAGCAGCCTTCAAGCAGGGTTTGAGCAGTTCTTC
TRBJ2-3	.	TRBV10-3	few	CAISRATDTQYF	TGTGCCATCAGTAGGGCCACAGATACGCAGTATTTT